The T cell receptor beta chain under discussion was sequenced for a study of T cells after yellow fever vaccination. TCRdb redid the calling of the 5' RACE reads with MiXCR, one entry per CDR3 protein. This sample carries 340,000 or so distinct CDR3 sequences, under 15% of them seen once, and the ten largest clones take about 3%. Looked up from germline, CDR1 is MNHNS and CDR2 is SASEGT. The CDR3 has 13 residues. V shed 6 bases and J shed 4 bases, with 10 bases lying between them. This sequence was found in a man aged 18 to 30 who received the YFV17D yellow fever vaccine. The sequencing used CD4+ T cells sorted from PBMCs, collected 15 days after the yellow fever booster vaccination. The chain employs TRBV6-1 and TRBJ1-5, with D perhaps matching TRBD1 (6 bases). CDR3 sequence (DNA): TGTGCCAGCAGACTCCAGGGGAATCAGCCCCAGCATTTT. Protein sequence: CASRLQGNQPQHF.